This T cell receptor beta chain derives from a study of blood T cell repertoires in COVID-19. Study overall: The origin of the acute and convalescent COVID-19 samples was the United States, Italy and Spain. From T cells, B-cell-depleted T cells, or PBMCs came the material, which was cDNA or gDNA.

The assay was immunoSEQ multiplex PCR, and TCRdb's table has in-frame clones only and misses some. The sample carries 35,000 to 55,000 clones, about 90% recorded once. This TCR derives from a human donor in a cohort sampled during active COVID-19. Sequencing was carried out using peripheral blood.

DNA for the CDR3: TGTGCCAGCAGCACTGCATACAATGAGCAGTTCTTC. This gives the protein CASSTAYNEQFF. The rearrangement uses TRBV5-5 and TRBJ2-1; D call uncertain. Germline values: CDR1 SGHKS, CDR2 YYEKEE (reference sequence). V was pared by 4 bases and J by 4 bases, with 6 bases between. The CDR3 has 12 residues.